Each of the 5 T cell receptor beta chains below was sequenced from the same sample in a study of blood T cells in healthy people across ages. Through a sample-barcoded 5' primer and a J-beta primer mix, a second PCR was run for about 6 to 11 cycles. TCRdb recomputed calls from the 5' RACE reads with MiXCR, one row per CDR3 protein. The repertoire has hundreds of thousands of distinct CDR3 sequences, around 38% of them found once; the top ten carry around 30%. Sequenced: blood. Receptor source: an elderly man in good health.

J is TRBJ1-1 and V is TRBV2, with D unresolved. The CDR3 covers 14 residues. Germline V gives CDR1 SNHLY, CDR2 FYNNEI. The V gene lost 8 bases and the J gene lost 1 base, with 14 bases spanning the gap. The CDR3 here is CASVPDGTNTEAFF. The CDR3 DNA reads TGTGCCAGCGTACCCGACGGAACGAACACTGAAGCTTTCTTT. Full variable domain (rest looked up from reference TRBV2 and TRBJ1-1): EPEVTQTPSHQVTQMGQEVILRCVPISNHLYFYWYRQILGQKVEFLVSFYNNEISEKSEIFDDQFSVERPDGSNFTLKIRSTKLEDSAMYFCASVPDGTNTEAFFGQGTRLTVV.

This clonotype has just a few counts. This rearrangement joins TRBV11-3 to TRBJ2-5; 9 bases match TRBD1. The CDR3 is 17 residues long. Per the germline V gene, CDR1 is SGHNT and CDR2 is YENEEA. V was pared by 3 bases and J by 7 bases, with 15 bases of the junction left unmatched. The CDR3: CASSLMAGTGIQSTQYF. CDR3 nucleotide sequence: TGTGCCAGCAGCTTGATGGCTGGGACAGGGATTCAATCGACCCAGTACTTC.

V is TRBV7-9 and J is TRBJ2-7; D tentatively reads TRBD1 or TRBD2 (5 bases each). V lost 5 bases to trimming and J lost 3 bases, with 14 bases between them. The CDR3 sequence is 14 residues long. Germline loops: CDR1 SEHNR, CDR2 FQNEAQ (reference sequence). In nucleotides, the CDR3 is TGTGCCAGCAGCCCTTTGGGACCGAGCTACGAGCAGTACTTC. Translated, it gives CASSPLGPSYEQYF.

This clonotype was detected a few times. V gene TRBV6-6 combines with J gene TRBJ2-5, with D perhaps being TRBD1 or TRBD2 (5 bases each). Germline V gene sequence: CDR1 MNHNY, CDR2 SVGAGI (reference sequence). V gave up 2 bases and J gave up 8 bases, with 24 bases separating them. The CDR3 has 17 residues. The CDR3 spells CASSYPSNRRYTTTQYF. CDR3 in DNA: TGTGCCAGCAGTTACCCTTCTAACAGGAGGTACACAACCACCCAGTACTTC.

This chain's CDR3 is CSVDSASSINEQYF. CDR3 DNA: TGCAGCGTTGACAGCGCATCCTCTATCAATGAGCAGTACTTC. V and J are TRBV29-1 and TRBJ2-5; D remains ambiguous. The germline CDR1 and CDR2 sequences are SQVTM and ANQGSEA. The CDR3 has 14 amino acids. With 3 bases removed from V and 11 bases from J, the gap between germline ends came to 22 bases.